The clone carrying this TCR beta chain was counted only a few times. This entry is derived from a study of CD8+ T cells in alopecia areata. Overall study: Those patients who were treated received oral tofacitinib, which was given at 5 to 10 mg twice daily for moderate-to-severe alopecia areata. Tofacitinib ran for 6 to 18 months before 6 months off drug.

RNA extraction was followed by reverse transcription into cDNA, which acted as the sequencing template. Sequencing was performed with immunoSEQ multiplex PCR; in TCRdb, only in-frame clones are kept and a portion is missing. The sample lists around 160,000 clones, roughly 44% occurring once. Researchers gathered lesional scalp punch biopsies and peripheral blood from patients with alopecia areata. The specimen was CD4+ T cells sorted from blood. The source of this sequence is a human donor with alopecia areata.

CDR3 coding DNA: TGTGCCAGCAGTTTCAGGAATCAGCCCCAGCATTTT. Residues: CASSFRNQPQHF. The chain has TRBV27 and TRBJ1-5; no clear D gene. Germline lookup yields CDR1 MNHEY and CDR2 SMNVEV (reference sequence). V lost 3 bases to trimming and J lost 4 bases, with 4 bases between them. The CDR3 consists of 12 residues.